Listed below are T cell receptor beta chains from one sample, sequenced in a study of radiotherapy plus CTLA-4 blockade in lung cancer. Here immunoSEQ multiplex PCR was the method, and the copy in TCRdb shows in-frame clones only, minus some. This table holds about 120,000 clones, about nine tenths found once. The sample was peripheral blood, taken from a patient treated with radiotherapy plus ipilimumab. The receptors were sampled from a human donor with non-small cell lung cancer that progressed on radiotherapy plus ipilimumab. Each CDR3 is given with its conserved first and last residue. Fields, in order: J gene, D gene, clone size, V gene, CDR3 DNA, CDR3 protein. A D gene is named only where the DNA matches it firmly. Where a row states a size, it is once, few, many or the class of an expanded clone; other rows omit it.

J gene: TRBJ2-3
D gene: NA
clone size: NA
V gene: TRBV6-5
CDR3 DNA: TGTGCCAGCAGTAGGACTGTCTCATCAATTACGCAGTATTTT
CDR3 protein: CASSRTVSSITQYF

J gene: TRBJ2-5
D gene: NA
clone size: NA
V gene: TRBV18
CDR3 DNA: TGTGCCAGCTCACCACCCTCCGGGACCCCCGGAGAGACCCAGTACTTC
CDR3 protein: CASSPPSGTPGETQYF

J gene: TRBJ2-7
D gene: NA
clone size: NA
V gene: TRBV13
CDR3 DNA: TGTGCCAGCAGCTTAGGTGGCAGGGGCTACGAGCAGTACTTC
CDR3 protein: CASSLGGRGYEQYF

J gene: TRBJ1-4
D gene: NA
clone size: NA
V gene: TRBV2
CDR3 DNA: TGTGCCAGCAGGTTGCTCCAAGAAAAACTGTTTTTT
CDR3 protein: CASRLLQEKLFF

J gene: TRBJ2-3
D gene: TRBD1
clone size: NA
V gene: TRBV9
CDR3 DNA: TGTGCCAGCAGCTTATCCGGGGACAGTTGGACAGATACGCAGTATTTT
CDR3 protein: CASSLSGDSWTDTQYF

J gene: TRBJ2-1
D gene: TRBD2
clone size: NA
V gene: TRBV2
CDR3 DNA: TGTGCCAGCAGTGAAGCGGTGGCTAGCGGGAGTTTAGGGATACATGAGCAGTTCTTC
CDR3 protein: CASSEAVASGSLGIHEQFF

J gene: TRBJ2-3
D gene: NA
clone size: NA
V gene: TRBV5-1
CDR3 DNA: TGCGCCAGCAGACGCGACGTGGGTTCCACAGATACGCAGTATTTT
CDR3 protein: CASRRDVGSTDTQYF

J gene: TRBJ2-1
D gene: NA
clone size: NA
V gene: TRBV2
CDR3 DNA: TGTGCCAGCAGTGGGGATAACAATGAGCAGTTCTTC
CDR3 protein: CASSGDNNEQFF

J gene: TRBJ2-7
D gene: TRBD1
clone size: NA
V gene: TRBV10-1
CDR3 DNA: TGCGCCACCAGCGACTCCGGGACAGGCCGAATTCAGCAGTACTTC
CDR3 protein: CATSDSGTGRIQQYF

J gene: TRBJ1-2
D gene: NA
clone size: NA
V gene: TRBV25-1
CDR3 DNA: TGTGCCAGCAGGATAATGGGACAAGCCTACACCTTC
CDR3 protein: CASRIMGQAYTF

J gene: TRBJ2-1
D gene: NA
clone size: NA
V gene: TRBV11-3
CDR3 DNA: TGTGCCAGCAGCTTACCCCGGACGAGCCAAGCCTACAATGAGCAGTTCTTC
CDR3 protein: CASSLPRTSQAYNEQFF

J gene: TRBJ1-1
D gene: NA
clone size: NA
V gene: TRBV27
CDR3 DNA: TGTGCCAGCAGTTTATCGCCGGGGGCTACGACTGAAGCTTTCTTT
CDR3 protein: CASSLSPGATTEAFF

J gene: TRBJ1-2
D gene: TRBD1
clone size: NA
V gene: TRBV5-1
CDR3 DNA: TGCGCCAGCAGCGGGACAGGGATTTATGGCTACACCTTC
CDR3 protein: CASSGTGIYGYTF

J gene: TRBJ2-7
D gene: TRBD1
clone size: NA
V gene: TRBV6-5
CDR3 DNA: TGTGCCAGCAGCAAACGGGACAGGGGAAGCGAGCAGTACTTC
CDR3 protein: CASSKRDRGSEQYF

J gene: TRBJ1-1
D gene: NA
clone size: NA
V gene: TRBV7-9
CDR3 DNA: TGTGCCAGCAGCTTAAGGGGACTCAGGGAAGCTTTCTTT
CDR3 protein: CASSLRGLREAFF

J gene: TRBJ1-2
D gene: TRBD1
clone size: NA
V gene: TRBV4-2
CDR3 DNA: TGTGCCAGCAGCCAAGTGCCGGGACAGGGAAACTATGGCTACACCTTC
CDR3 protein: CASSQVPGQGNYGYTF

J gene: TRBJ2-1
D gene: NA
clone size: NA
V gene: TRBV14
CDR3 DNA: TGTGCCAGCAGCCAAGAATTCAGGGATGAGCAGTTCTTC
CDR3 protein: CASSQEFRDEQFF

J gene: TRBJ1-2
D gene: NA
clone size: NA
V gene: TRBV18
CDR3 DNA: TGTGCCAGCTCACCTTCTGACCCGAGGGCTTATGGCTACACCTTC
CDR3 protein: CASSPSDPRAYGYTF

J gene: TRBJ1-5
D gene: NA
clone size: NA
V gene: TRBV2
CDR3 DNA: TGTGCCAGCAGTGAGCATATGGGCAATCAGCCCCAGCATTTT
CDR3 protein: CASSEHMGNQPQHF

J gene: TRBJ1-4
D gene: NA
clone size: NA
V gene: TRBV19
CDR3 DNA: TGTGCCAGTAGTAAGGCAAGGATTTCGGAAAAACTGTTTTTT
CDR3 protein: CASSKARISEKLFF

J gene: TRBJ2-5
D gene: NA
clone size: NA
V gene: TRBV30
CDR3 DNA: TGTGCCTGGAGTGATTGGGGGGTCGAGACCCAGTACTTC
CDR3 protein: CAWSDWGVETQYF

J gene: TRBJ2-2
D gene: NA
clone size: NA
V gene: TRBV18
CDR3 DNA: TGTGCCAGCTCACCCTCGACCGGGGAGCTGTTTTTT
CDR3 protein: CASSPSTGELFF

J gene: TRBJ2-5
D gene: TRBD1
clone size: NA
V gene: TRBV7-9
CDR3 DNA: TGTGCCAGCAGCCTCGGGACAGTAGAGACCCAGTACTTC
CDR3 protein: CASSLGTVETQYF

J gene: TRBJ1-1
D gene: TRBD1
clone size: few
V gene: TRBV5-4
CDR3 DNA: TGTGCCAGCAGCTTCGACAGGGCCACTGAAGCTTTCTTT
CDR3 protein: CASSFDRATEAFF

J gene: TRBJ2-7
D gene: NA
clone size: NA
V gene: TRBV18
CDR3 DNA: TGTGCCAGCTCACCACCAATAGCGAGCTCCTACGAGCAGTACTTC
CDR3 protein: CASSPPIASSYEQYF

J gene: TRBJ2-5
D gene: NA
clone size: NA
V gene: TRBV5-1
CDR3 DNA: TGCGCCAGCAGACTGGAGGGGCCGGCGAGGACCCAGTACTTC
CDR3 protein: CASRLEGPARTQYF

J gene: TRBJ2-3
D gene: NA
clone size: NA
V gene: TRBV10-3
CDR3 DNA: TGTGCCATCAGTGATTTGACAGCTAGCACAGATACGCAGTATTTT
CDR3 protein: CAISDLTASTDTQYF

J gene: TRBJ1-2
D gene: NA
clone size: NA
V gene: TRBV13
CDR3 DNA: TGTGCCAGCAGCTCCAGACCGACTAACTATGGCTACACCTTC
CDR3 protein: CASSSRPTNYGYTF

J gene: TRBJ1-4
D gene: NA
clone size: NA
V gene: TRBV11-1
CDR3 DNA: TGTGCCAGCAGCTTCGTTGGACGGGATAGTGAAAAACTGTTTTTT
CDR3 protein: CASSFVGRDSEKLFF

J gene: TRBJ1-4
D gene: NA
clone size: NA
V gene: TRBV5-4
CDR3 DNA: TGTGCCAGCAGCTTGGAAGGCCAGAACAATGAAAAACTGTTTTTT
CDR3 protein: CASSLEGQNNEKLFF

J gene: TRBJ2-3
D gene: NA
clone size: NA
V gene: TRBV5-6
CDR3 DNA: TGTGCCAGCAGCTTGGCAGATACGCAGTATTTT
CDR3 protein: CASSLADTQYF

J gene: TRBJ2-5
D gene: NA
clone size: NA
V gene: TRBV13
CDR3 DNA: TGTGCCAGCAGCGTCCAAGAGACCCAGTACTTC
CDR3 protein: CASSVQETQYF

J gene: TRBJ1-3
D gene: NA
clone size: NA
V gene: TRBV2
CDR3 DNA: TGTGCCAGCAGTGAACACGTGGTGGGCCTCTCTGGAAACACCATATATTTT
CDR3 protein: CASSEHVVGLSGNTIYF

J gene: TRBJ2-7
D gene: NA
clone size: NA
V gene: TRBV11-2
CDR3 DNA: TGTGCCAGCAGCCTTAATCTAAACTACGAGCAGTACTTC
CDR3 protein: CASSLNLNYEQYF

J gene: TRBJ2-3
D gene: NA
clone size: once
V gene: TRBV18
CDR3 DNA: TGTGCCAGCTCACCAAGAAGGACCACAGATACGCAGTATTTT
CDR3 protein: CASSPRRTTDTQYF

J gene: TRBJ1-2
D gene: NA
clone size: few
V gene: TRBV30
CDR3 DNA: TGTGCCTCGGGTGGGCATGGCTACACCTTC
CDR3 protein: CASGGHGYTF

J gene: TRBJ2-7
D gene: TRBD2
clone size: NA
V gene: TRBV27
CDR3 DNA: TGTGCCAGCAGTTTATCGAGTAGCGGGAATAGGTACGAGCAGTACTTC
CDR3 protein: CASSLSSSGNRYEQYF

J gene: TRBJ2-7
D gene: TRBD2
clone size: NA
V gene: TRBV6-1
CDR3 DNA: TGTGCCAGCTTTCCTGGCGGGAGTAGCTCCTACGAGCAGTACTTC
CDR3 protein: CASFPGGSSSYEQYF

J gene: TRBJ2-4
D gene: TRBD1
clone size: NA
V gene: TRBV27
CDR3 DNA: TGTGCCAGCAGTCCCTGGGACAGCGAGCTGACCAAAAACATTCAGTACTTC
CDR3 protein: CASSPWDSELTKNIQYF

J gene: TRBJ2-2
D gene: NA
clone size: NA
V gene: TRBV5-1
CDR3 DNA: TGCGCCAGCACAGGGGGAGGAAACACCGGGGAGCTGTTTTTT
CDR3 protein: CASTGGGNTGELFF

J gene: TRBJ2-6
D gene: NA
clone size: NA
V gene: TRBV7-3
CDR3 DNA: TGTGCCAGCAGCTTGTGGGGGTCCGGCGTCCTGACTTTC
CDR3 protein: CASSLWGSGVLTF

J gene: TRBJ1-1
D gene: NA
clone size: once
V gene: TRBV2
CDR3 DNA: TGTGCCAGTCCCGCCGGGGGCCTGAACACTGAAGCTTTCTTT
CDR3 protein: CASPAGGLNTEAFF

J gene: TRBJ1-1
D gene: NA
clone size: NA
V gene: TRBV7-3
CDR3 DNA: TGTGCCAGCAGCTTAATTCCCGGGGACACTGAAGCTTTCTTT
CDR3 protein: CASSLIPGDTEAFF

J gene: TRBJ2-3
D gene: NA
clone size: NA
V gene: TRBV7-9
CDR3 DNA: TGTGCCAGCACCCCCCTGGAGGGCCGCGATACGCAGTATTTT
CDR3 protein: CASTPLEGRDTQYF

J gene: TRBJ2-7
D gene: NA
clone size: NA
V gene: TRBV2
CDR3 DNA: TGTGCCAGCAGTGACGAGACCTACTCCTACGAGCAGTACTTC
CDR3 protein: CASSDETYSYEQYF

J gene: TRBJ2-5
D gene: NA
clone size: NA
V gene: TRBV6-6
CDR3 DNA: TGTGCCAGCAGTTATCGGGGATTGGAGACCCAGTACTTC
CDR3 protein: CASSYRGLETQYF

J gene: TRBJ2-5
D gene: TRBD2
clone size: NA
V gene: TRBV6-9
CDR3 DNA: TGTGCCAGCAGTGCTATAGCGGGAGGGCCAGAGACCCAGTACTTC
CDR3 protein: CASSAIAGGPETQYF

J gene: TRBJ2-2
D gene: NA
clone size: once
V gene: TRBV9
CDR3 DNA: TGTGCCAGCAGCGTAGCCCCCCAGAACACCGGGGAGCTGTTTTTT
CDR3 protein: CASSVAPQNTGELFF